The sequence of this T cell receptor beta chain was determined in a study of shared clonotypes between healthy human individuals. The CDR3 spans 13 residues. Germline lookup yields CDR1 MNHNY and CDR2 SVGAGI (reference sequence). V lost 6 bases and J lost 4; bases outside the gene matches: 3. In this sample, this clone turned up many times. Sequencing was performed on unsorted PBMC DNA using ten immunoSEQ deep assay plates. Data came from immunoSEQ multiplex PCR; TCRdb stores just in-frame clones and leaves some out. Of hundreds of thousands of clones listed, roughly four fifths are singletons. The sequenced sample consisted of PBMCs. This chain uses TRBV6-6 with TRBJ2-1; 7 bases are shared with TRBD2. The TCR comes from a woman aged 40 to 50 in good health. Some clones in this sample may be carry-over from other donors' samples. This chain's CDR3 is CASSTGLYNEQFF. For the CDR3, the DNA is TGTGCCAGCAGCACGGGACTATACAATGAGCAGTTCTTC.